The rows below give T cell receptor beta chains drawn from one sample of a study of blood T cell repertoires in COVID-19. Clones were sequenced by immunoSEQ multiplex PCR, and TCRdb holds only the in-frame ones, with some missing. This table has 100,000 to 150,000 clones, approximately 90% appearing once. Sequencing was done on a sample of peripheral blood. These receptors were taken from a man aged 50 or older with active or convalescent COVID-19. CDR3s include the opening cysteine and the closing phenylalanine or tryptophan. A D gene is named only where the DNA matches it firmly. For some rows the clone size is stated as once, few or many, or as a class when expanded; others skip it.

v_gene,j_gene,abundance,d_gene,CDR3aa,CDR3nt
TRBV6-2/TRBV6-3,TRBJ1-2,-,-,CASSSDMYYGYTF,TGTGCCAGCAGTTCGGACATGTACTATGGCTACACCTTC
TRBV11-2,TRBJ2-1,few,-,CASNTGTYNEQFF,TGTGCCAGCAACACCGGGACATACAATGAGCAGTTCTTC
TRBV2,TRBJ2-5,-,TRBD2,CASTWTSGRETQYF,TGTGCCAGCACTTGGACTAGCGGGAGAGAGACCCAGTACTTC
TRBV15,TRBJ2-3,-,-,CATSRVAGARTDTQYF,TGTGCCACCAGCAGAGTTGCGGGGGCCCGCACAGATACGCAGTATTTT
TRBV6-5,TRBJ1-2,-,-,CASTPTPDRIYGYTF,TGTGCCAGCACCCCTACCCCTGACAGGATCTATGGCTACACCTTC
TRBV29-1,TRBJ2-5,-,-,CSVMVSGETQYF,TGCAGCGTTATGGTTTCAGGGGAGACCCAGTACTTC
TRBV12-5,TRBJ2-5,-,TRBD1,CASGPGQPHETQYF,TGTGCTAGTGGCCCGGGACAGCCCCACGAGACCCAGTACTTC
TRBV5-1,TRBJ2-7,-,TRBD2,CASSLATSGSIDEQYF,TGCGCCAGCAGCTTGGCGACTAGCGGGAGTATAGACGAGCAGTACTTC
TRBV5-5,TRBJ1-6,-,-,CASSLDFRSTNLHF,TGTGCCAGCAGCTTGGATTTCCGGTCGACTAACCTCCACTTT
TRBV6-5,TRBJ2-2,-,-,CASSPLRAGELFF,TGTGCCAGCAGCCCCCTCAGGGCCGGGGAGCTGTTTTTT
TRBV5-1,TRBJ2-1,-,-,CASSLAGGLSGDEQFF,TGCGCCAGCAGCTTGGCAGGGGGACTCTCGGGGGATGAGCAGTTCTTC
TRBV5-5,TRBJ1-4,-,TRBD1,CASSVDRAYEKLFF,TGTGCCAGCAGCGTGGACAGGGCCTACGAAAAACTGTTTTTT
TRBV11-2,TRBJ2-1,once,TRBD2,CASRVLAGDNEQFF,TGTGCCAGCAGAGTACTAGCGGGGGACAATGAGCAGTTCTTC
TRBV19,TRBJ2-2,once,-,CASSIGGLDTGELFF,TGTGCCAGTAGTATAGGGGGGCTGGACACCGGGGAGCTGTTTTTT
TRBV5-5,TRBJ2-7,-,-,CASSFSPYFEQYF,TGTGCCAGCAGCTTTAGTCCGTACTTCGAGCAGTACTTC
TRBV9,TRBJ2-5,-,-,CASSVSYSETQYF,TGTGCCAGCAGCGTCTCCTACTCGGAGACCCAGTACTTC
TRBV24-1,TRBJ2-1,-,TRBD1,CATSDTGQGASEQFF,TGTGCCACCAGTGATACGGGACAGGGGGCATCGGAGCAGTTCTTC
TRBV7-8,TRBJ2-1,-,-,CASSLVGSGDYNEQFF,TGTGCCAGCAGCTTAGTTGGTAGCGGTGATTACAATGAGCAGTTCTTC
TRBV2,TRBJ1-4,-,-,CASSEYGNLFF,TGTGCCAGCAGTGAGTACGGGAACCTGTTTTTT
TRBV3-1/TRBV3-2,TRBJ1-2,-,-,CASSQDTAGNYGYTF,TGTGCCAGCAGCCAAGATACTGCGGGTAACTATGGCTACACCTTC
TRBV7-2,TRBJ1-1,-,TRBD1,CASSLATGVTEAFF,TGTGCCAGCAGCTTAGCAACAGGGGTTACTGAAGCTTTCTTT
TRBV15,TRBJ2-2,-,TRBD1,CATYKAPGTANTGELFF,TGTGCCACCTATAAGGCCCCCGGGACAGCAAACACCGGGGAGCTGTTTTTT
TRBV18,TRBJ2-1,-,TRBD2,CASSPPGRGGLTTIEQFF,TGTGCCAGCTCACCCCCGGGGCGGGGGGGCCTGACCACAATTGAGCAGTTCTTC
TRBV4-1,TRBJ1-2,-,-,CASSQDRGYYGYTF,TGCGCCAGCAGCCAAGACAGGGGATACTATGGCTACACCTTC
TRBV7-2,TRBJ1-6,-,-,CASSLVLAARNSPLHF,TGTGCCAGCAGCTTAGTTTTAGCCGCTAGGAATTCACCCCTCCACTTT
TRBV5-5,TRBJ2-4,-,TRBD1,CASSLTGGGIQYF,TGTGCCAGCAGCCTGACAGGGGGAGGCATTCAGTACTTC
TRBV4-1,TRBJ1-1,-,-,CASSPFLGDTEAFF,TGCGCCAGCAGCCCCTTTCTTGGAGACACTGAAGCTTTCTTT
TRBV6-5,TRBJ1-3,-,-,CASSLGGSGNTIYF,TGTGCCAGCAGCCTAGGAGGATCTGGAAACACCATATATTTT
TRBV30,TRBJ1-4,-,-,CAWSVNRNNEKLFF,TGTGCCTGGAGTGTGAACAGAAATAATGAAAAACTGTTTTTT